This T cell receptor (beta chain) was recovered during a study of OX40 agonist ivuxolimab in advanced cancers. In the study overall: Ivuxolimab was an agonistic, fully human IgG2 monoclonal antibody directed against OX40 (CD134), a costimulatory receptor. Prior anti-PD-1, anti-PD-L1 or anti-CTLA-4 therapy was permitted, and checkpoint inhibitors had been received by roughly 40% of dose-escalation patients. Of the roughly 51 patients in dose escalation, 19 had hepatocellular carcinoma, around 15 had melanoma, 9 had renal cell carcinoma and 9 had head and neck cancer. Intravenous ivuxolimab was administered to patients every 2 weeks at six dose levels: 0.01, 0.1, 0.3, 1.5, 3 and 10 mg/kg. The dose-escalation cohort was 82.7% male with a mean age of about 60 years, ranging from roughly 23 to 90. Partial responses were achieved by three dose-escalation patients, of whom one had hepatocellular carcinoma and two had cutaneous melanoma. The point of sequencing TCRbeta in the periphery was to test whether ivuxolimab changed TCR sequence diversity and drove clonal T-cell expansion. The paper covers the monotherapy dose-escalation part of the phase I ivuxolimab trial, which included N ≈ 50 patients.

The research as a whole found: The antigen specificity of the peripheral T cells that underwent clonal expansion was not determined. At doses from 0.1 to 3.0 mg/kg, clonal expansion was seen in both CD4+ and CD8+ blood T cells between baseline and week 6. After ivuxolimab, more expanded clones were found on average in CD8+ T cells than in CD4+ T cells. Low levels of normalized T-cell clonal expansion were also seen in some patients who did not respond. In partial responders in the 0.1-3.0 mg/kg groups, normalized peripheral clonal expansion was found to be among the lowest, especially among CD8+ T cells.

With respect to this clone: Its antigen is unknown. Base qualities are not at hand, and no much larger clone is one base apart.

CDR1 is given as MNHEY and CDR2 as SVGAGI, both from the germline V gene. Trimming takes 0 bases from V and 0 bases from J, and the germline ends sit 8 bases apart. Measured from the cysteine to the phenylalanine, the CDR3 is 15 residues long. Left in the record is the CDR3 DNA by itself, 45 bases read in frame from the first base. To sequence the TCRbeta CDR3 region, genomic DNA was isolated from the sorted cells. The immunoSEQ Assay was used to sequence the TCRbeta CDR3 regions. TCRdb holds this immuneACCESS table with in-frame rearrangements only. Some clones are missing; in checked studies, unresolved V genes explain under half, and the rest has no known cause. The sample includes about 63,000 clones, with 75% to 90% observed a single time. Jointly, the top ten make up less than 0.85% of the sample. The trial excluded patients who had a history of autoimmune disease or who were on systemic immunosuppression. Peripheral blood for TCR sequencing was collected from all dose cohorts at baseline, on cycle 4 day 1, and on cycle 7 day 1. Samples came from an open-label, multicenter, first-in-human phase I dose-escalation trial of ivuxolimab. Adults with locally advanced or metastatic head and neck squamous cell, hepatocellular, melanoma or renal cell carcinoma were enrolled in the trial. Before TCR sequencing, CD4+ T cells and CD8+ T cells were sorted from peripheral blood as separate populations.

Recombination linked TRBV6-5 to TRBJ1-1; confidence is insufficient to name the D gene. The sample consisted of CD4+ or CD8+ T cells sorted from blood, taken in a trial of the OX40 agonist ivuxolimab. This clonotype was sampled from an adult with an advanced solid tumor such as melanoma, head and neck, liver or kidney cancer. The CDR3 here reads CASSYSGSLNTEAFF. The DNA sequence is TGTGCCAGCAGTTACTCCGGCAGTCTGAACACTGAAGCTTTCTTT.